This T cell receptor (beta chain) originates from a study of CDR3 diversity in severe acne. Concerning this clonotype: Relative to the germline gene, one junction end is altered; a read error may explain this.

TCRdb passed the PCR reads through MiXCR, listing each CDR3 protein once. The sample holds roughly 100,000 distinct CDR3 sequences; around 53% are singletons and the top ten take 9.5% to 15%. CDR1 SGHVS and CDR2 FNYEAQ come from the germline V gene. This CDR3 is 14 amino acids long. The chain employs TRBV7-6 and TRBJ1-6; possible D gene TRBD1, 5 bases. Specimen: blood. The origin of this receptor is a male donor with acne. The DNA of the CDR3 is TGTGCCGGCAGCAGAAGCTGGGACGACTCACCCCTCCACTTT. Its translation: CAGSRSWDDSPLHF.